The rows below give T cell receptor beta chains drawn from one sample of a study of blood T cell repertoires in COVID-19. TCRdb's copy holds only in-frame clones and misses some; the assay was immunoSEQ multiplex PCR. The sample has about 340,000 clones; more than 75% are singletons. The sample taken for sequencing was peripheral blood. The source is a woman under 30 who had recovered from COVID-19. The CDR3 runs from the conserved cysteine through the conserved F or W. Each record gives: CDR3 length, J gene, clone size, D gene, V gene, CDR3 DNA, CDR3 protein. D genes are given only for firm matches. Some rows mark clone size as missing; the rest say once, few, many or name a class of expanded clone.

>16|TRBJ2-1|NA|TRBD2|TRBV11-2
TGTGCCAGCAGCCCCCGCCTTGGGCGGGAGTTGCATGAGCAGTTCTTC
CASSPRLGRELHEQFF
>13|TRBJ2-3|NA|NA|TRBV7-2
TGTGCCAGCAGCGTTACAACGGAGCTCCCTGAGTATTTT
CASSVTTELPEYF
>21|TRBJ2-5|NA|TRBD2|TRBV24-1
TGTGCCACCAGTGGTATTGCAGGGCGACTAGCGGGCTCTAGTTACCAAGAGACCCAGTACTTC
CATSGIAGRLAGSSYQETQYF
>18|TRBJ2-3|NA|TRBD2|TRBV7-9
TGTGCCAGCAGCTTTTTGGGACTAGCGGAACCATACACAGATACGCAGTATTTT
CASSFLGLAEPYTDTQYF
>15|TRBJ2-1|NA|TRBD1|TRBV27
TGTGCCAGCAGTGGGTCAGGACAGGGATTCGGGGAGCAGTTCTTC
CASSGSGQGFGEQFF
>14|TRBJ2-1|NA|NA|TRBV4-1
TGCGCCAGCAGTCTTAATAGGGGTCTCAATGAGCAGTTCTTC
CASSLNRGLNEQFF
>15|TRBJ2-3|NA|TRBD1|TRBV6-5
TGTGCCAGCGCGCGGACAGGGGGAACCACAGATACGCAGTATTTT
CASARTGGTTDTQYF
>15|TRBJ1-6|NA|NA|TRBV10-1
TGCGCCAGCAGTCCGGCCGCGACCCAGCGGACACCCCTCCACTTT
CASSPAATQRTPLHF
>15|TRBJ2-2|NA|NA|TRBV9
TGTGCCAGCAGCTTTAGCGGTGCGAACACCGGGGAGCTGTTTTTT
CASSFSGANTGELFF
>17|TRBJ2-1|NA|NA|TRBV29-1
TGCAGCGTTGAAGACCCCGGACAGTCGGGGATCTACAATGAGCAGTTCTTC
CSVEDPGQSGIYNEQFF
>14|TRBJ1-1|NA|NA|TRBV29-1
TGCAGCGTAACAGCCCCCCCAGTGAACACTGAAGCTTTCTTT
CSVTAPPVNTEAFF
>16|TRBJ1-3|few|NA|TRBV7-2
TGTGCCAGCAGCTTAGCGGAGACCGCATTCGGAAACACCATATATTTT
CASSLAETAFGNTIYF
>15|TRBJ2-2|NA|TRBD1|TRBV11-3
TGTGCCAGCAGCTTGGGCGGACAGGGGACCGGGGAGCTGTTTTTT
CASSLGGQGTGELFF
>14|TRBJ2-3|NA|NA|TRBV4-3
TGCGCCAGCAGCCAAGCCCTCGGCACAGATACGCAGTATTTT
CASSQALGTDTQYF
>19|TRBJ2-1|NA|TRBD2|TRBV7-8
TGTGCCAGCAGCTTACGGCTAGCGGGAGGCCCCCCGTCCTACAATGAGCAGTTCTTC
CASSLRLAGGPPSYNEQFF
>17|TRBJ1-1|NA|TRBD1|TRBV19
TGTGCCAGTAGTATAGGTAGGCAGGGGGCGGTGAACACTGAAGCTTTCTTT
CASSIGRQGAVNTEAFF
>15|TRBJ2-1|NA|NA|TRBV11-2
TGTGCCAGCAGCTTAGGAGATACGGGGAACAATGAGCAGTTCTTC
CASSLGDTGNNEQFF
>17|TRBJ2-1|NA|NA|TRBV12-5
TGTGCTAGTGGTTTGGTAGAGGTAGGACTCTCCTACAATGAGCAGTTCTTC
CASGLVEVGLSYNEQFF
>14|TRBJ1-1|NA|NA|TRBV7-8
TGTGCCAGCAGCTTTGGACTGACGAACACTGAAGCTTTCTTT
CASSFGLTNTEAFF
>16|TRBJ1-5|NA|NA|TRBV5-1
TGCGCCAGCAGCTCTGGATTGCAGGGTAGCAATCAGCCCCAGCATTTT
CASSSGLQGSNQPQHF
>16|TRBJ1-2|NA|TRBD1|TRBV6-2/TRBV6-3
TGTGCCAGCAGTTACGCAGACAGGGCGATCAACTATGGCTACACCTTC
CASSYADRAINYGYTF
>15|TRBJ2-2|NA|TRBD1|TRBV7-2
TGTGCCAGCAGCCAACCGGGACAGGGGAACGGGGAGCTGTTTTTT
CASSQPGQGNGELFF
>14|TRBJ1-1|NA|NA|TRBV4-3
TGCGCCAGCAGCCAAGTACAGGGAGACACTGAAGCTTTCTTT
CASSQVQGDTEAFF
>17|TRBJ1-5|NA|TRBD1|TRBV19
TGTGCCAGCGGGGAATTCGGGACAGGCTCGTTTAATCAGCCCCAGCATTTT
CASGEFGTGSFNQPQHF
>15|TRBJ1-3|NA|NA|TRBV7-2
TGTGCCAGCAGCTTAATACAGGGTGGTGGAAACACCATATATTTT
CASSLIQGGGNTIYF
>13|TRBJ1-2|NA|NA|TRBV12-3/TRBV12-4
TGTGCCAGCAGTTTAGCGCATAAGGGGGGCTACACCTTC
CASSLAHKGGYTF
>15|TRBJ1-3|NA|NA|TRBV5-1
TGCGCCAGCACTCCAAGGGGGTTCTCTGGAAACACCATATATTTT
CASTPRGFSGNTIYF
>19|TRBJ2-1|NA|TRBD2|TRBV10-3
TGTGCCATCAGTCCCCAAGGACCGAGGTTGGCGGGAGTTTCCAATGAGCAGTTCTTC
CAISPQGPRLAGVSNEQFF
>18|TRBJ2-5|NA|TRBD2|TRBV7-8
TGTGCCAGCAGCTTGGGCGTCAGGTTAGCGGGGTACCAAGAGACCCAGTACTTC
CASSLGVRLAGYQETQYF
>12|TRBJ2-1|NA|NA|TRBV3-1/TRBV3-2
TGTGCCAGCAGCCAGGGCCCCCCTTCGCAGTTCTTC
CASSQGPPSQFF
>16|TRBJ1-5|NA|NA|TRBV2
TGTGCCAGCAGTGGTAGGGGCTCCCGTGGCAATCAGCCCCAGCATTTT
CASSGRGSRGNQPQHF
>16|TRBJ2-2|NA|TRBD2|TRBV7-9
TGTGCCAGCAGCCTTTTAGCGGGAGGTAACACCGGGGAGCTGTTTTTT
CASSLLAGGNTGELFF
>12|TRBJ2-5|NA|NA|TRBV29-1
TGCAGCGTCGCAGGGCAGTCAGAGACCCAGTACTTC
CSVAGQSETQYF
>16|TRBJ2-3|NA|NA|TRBV10-2
TGCGCCAGCAGTGAGTCCGCGGGAATTAGCACAGATACGCAGTATTTT
CASSESAGISTDTQYF
>18|TRBJ1-2|NA|NA|TRBV15
TGTGCCACCAGCAGAGTAACGGCAGCGATTGGCCCTAACTATGGCTACACCTTC
CATSRVTAAIGPNYGYTF
>15|TRBJ2-3|NA|NA|TRBV10-3
TGTGCCATCAGTGACCCTAAGCGGGTATCAGATACGCAGTATTTT
CAISDPKRVSDTQYF
>16|TRBJ1-1|NA|NA|TRBV5-5
TGTGCCAGCAGCTTGGTGGGGGTCGGGAGTCTCACTGAAGCTTTCTTT
CASSLVGVGSLTEAFF
>15|TRBJ1-5|once|NA|TRBV4-1
TGCGCCAGCAGCCAAGACTGGGGGGGGGTTCAGCCCCAGCATTTT
CASSQDWGGVQPQHF
>12|TRBJ2-1|NA|NA|TRBV6-5
TGTGCCAGCAGTTACACAGGAGCTGAGCAGTTCTTC
CASSYTGAEQFF
>13|TRBJ2-3|NA|NA|TRBV7-2
TGTGCCAGCAGCTCGTGGGAGGCAGATACGCAGTATTTT
CASSSWEADTQYF
>13|TRBJ2-5|NA|TRBD2|TRBV19
TGTGCCAGTAGGACTAGCGGGTTAGAGACCCAGTACTTC
CASRTSGLETQYF
>15|TRBJ1-1|NA|NA|TRBV2
TGTGCCAGTGTCCAAGACCGGCGGATGAACACTGAAGCTTTCTTT
CASVQDRRMNTEAFF